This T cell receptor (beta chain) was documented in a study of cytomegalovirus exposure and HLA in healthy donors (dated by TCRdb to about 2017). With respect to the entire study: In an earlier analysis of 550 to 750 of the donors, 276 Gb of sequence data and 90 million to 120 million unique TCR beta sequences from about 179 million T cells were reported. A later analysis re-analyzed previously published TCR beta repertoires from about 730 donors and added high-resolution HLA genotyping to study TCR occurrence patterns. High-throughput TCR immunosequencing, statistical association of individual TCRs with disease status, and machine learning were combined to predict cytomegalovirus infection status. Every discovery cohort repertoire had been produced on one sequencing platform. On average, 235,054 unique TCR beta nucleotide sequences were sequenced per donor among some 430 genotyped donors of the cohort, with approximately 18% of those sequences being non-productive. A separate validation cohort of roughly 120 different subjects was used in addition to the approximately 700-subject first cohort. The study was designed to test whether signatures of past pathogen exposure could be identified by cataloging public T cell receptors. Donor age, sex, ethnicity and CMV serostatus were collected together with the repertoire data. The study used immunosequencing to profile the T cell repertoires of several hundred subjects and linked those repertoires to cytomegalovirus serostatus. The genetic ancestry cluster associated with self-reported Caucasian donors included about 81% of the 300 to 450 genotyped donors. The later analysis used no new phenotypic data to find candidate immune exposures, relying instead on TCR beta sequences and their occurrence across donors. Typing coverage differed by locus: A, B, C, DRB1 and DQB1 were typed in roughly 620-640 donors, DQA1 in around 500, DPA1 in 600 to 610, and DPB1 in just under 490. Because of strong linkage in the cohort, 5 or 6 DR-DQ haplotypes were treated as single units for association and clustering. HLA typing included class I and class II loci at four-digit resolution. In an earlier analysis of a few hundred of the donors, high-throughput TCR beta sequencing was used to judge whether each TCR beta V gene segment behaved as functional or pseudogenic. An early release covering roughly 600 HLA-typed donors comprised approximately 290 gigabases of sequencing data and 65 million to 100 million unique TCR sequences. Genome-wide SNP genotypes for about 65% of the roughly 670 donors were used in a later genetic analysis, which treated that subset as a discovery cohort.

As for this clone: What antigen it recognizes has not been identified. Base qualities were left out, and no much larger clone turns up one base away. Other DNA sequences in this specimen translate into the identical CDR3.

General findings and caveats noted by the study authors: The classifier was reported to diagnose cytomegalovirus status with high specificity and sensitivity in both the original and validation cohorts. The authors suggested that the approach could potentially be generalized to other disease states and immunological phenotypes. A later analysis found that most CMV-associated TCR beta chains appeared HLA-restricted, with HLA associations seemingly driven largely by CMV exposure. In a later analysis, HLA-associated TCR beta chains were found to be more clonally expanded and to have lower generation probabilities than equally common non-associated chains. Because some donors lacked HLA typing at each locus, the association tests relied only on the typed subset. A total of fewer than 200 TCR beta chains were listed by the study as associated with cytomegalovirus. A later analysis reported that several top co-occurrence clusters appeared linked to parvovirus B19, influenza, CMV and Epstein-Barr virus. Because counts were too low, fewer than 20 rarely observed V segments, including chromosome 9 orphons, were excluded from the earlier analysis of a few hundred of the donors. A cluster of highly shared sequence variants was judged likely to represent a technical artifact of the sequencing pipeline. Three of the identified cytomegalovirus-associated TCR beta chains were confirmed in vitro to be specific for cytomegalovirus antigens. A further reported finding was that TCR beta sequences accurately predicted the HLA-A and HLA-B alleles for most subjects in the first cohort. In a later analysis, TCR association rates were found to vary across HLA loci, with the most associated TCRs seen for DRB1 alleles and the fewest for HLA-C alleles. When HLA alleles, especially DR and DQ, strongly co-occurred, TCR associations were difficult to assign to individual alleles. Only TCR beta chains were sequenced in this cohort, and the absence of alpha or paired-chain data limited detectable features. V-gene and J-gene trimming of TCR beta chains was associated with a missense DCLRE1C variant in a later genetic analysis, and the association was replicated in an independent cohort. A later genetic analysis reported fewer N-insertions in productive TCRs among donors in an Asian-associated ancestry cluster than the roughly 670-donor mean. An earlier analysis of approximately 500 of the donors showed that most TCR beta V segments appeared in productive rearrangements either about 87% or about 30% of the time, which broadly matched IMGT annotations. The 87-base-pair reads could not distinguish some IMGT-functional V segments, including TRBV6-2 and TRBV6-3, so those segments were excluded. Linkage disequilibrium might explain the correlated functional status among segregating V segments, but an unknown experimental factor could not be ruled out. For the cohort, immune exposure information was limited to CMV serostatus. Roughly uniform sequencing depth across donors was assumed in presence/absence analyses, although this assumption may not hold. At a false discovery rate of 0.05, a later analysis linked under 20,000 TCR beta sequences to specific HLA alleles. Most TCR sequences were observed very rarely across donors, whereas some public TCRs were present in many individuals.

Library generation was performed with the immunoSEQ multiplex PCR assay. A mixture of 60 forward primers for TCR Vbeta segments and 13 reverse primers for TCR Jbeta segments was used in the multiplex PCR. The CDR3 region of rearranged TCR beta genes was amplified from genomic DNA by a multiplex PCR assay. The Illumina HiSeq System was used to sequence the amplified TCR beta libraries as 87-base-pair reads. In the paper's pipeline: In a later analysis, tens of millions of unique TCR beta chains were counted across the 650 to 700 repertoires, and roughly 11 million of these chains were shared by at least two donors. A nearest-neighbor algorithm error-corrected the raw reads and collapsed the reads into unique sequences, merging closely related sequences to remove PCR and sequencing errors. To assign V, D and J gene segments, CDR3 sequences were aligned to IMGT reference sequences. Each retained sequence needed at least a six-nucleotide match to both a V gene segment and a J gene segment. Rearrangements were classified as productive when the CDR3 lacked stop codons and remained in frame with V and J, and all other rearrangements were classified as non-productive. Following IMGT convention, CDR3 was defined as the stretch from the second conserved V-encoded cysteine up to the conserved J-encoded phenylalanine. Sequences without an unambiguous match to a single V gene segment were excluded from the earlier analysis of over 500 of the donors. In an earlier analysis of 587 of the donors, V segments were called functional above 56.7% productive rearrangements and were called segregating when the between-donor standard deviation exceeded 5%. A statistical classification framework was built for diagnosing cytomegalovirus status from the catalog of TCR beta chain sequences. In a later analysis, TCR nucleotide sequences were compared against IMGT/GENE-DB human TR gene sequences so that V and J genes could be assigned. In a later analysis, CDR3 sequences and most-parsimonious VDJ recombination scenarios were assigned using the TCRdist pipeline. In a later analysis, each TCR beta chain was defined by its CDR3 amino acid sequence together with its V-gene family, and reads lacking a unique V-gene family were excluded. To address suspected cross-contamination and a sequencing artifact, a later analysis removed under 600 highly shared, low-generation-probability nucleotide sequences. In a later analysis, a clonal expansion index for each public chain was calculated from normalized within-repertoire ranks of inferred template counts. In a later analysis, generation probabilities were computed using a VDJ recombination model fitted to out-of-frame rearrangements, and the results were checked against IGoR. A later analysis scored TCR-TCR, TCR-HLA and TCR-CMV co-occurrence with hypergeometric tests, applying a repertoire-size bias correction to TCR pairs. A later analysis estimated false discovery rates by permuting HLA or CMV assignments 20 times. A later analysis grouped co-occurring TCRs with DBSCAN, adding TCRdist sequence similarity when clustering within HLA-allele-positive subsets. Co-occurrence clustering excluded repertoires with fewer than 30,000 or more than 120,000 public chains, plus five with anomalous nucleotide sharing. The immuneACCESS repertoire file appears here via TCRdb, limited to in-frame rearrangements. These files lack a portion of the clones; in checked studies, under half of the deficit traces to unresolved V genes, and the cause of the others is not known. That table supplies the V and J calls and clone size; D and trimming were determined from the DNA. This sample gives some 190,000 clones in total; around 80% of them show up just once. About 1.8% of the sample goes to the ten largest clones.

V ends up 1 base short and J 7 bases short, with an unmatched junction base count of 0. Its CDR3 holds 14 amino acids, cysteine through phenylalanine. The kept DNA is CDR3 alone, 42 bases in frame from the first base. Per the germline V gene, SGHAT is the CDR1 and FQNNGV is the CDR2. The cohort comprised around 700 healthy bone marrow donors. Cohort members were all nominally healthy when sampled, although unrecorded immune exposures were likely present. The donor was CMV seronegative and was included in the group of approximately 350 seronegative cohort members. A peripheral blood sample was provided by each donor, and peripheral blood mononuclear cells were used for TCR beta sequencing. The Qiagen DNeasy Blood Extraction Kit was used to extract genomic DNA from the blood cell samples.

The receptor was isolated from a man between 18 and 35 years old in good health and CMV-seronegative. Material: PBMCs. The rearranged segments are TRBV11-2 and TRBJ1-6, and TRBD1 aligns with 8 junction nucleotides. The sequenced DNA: TGTGCCAGCAGCTTAGGGACAGGGAATTCACCCCTCCACTTT. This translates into CASSLGTGNSPLHF.